This TCR beta chain was retrieved from a study of radiation and T cells in renal cell carcinoma. Regarding the study as a whole: Top tumor clonotypes rose in blood 2 weeks post-radiation, then contracted.

Per the germline V gene, CDR1 is PRHDT and CDR2 is FYEKMQ (reference sequence). Trimming shortened V by 4 bases and J by 0 bases, and 15 bases separated the two germline ends. The CDR3 spans 16 residues. About this clone itself: Its antigen is unknown.

Regarding time point: blood 4 weeks post-SBRT, at nephrectomy. The treatment was: 15 Gy SBRT to primary tumor, nephrectomy 4 weeks later. Clones were read by immunoSEQ multiplex PCR, and TCRdb kept only the in-frame ones, dropping some. The sample has some 78,000 clones; 80% to 90% are singletons. This TCR was sampled from a woman between 65 and 79 years old with renal cell carcinoma. This material consisted of blood, taken from a patient whose treatment included radiotherapy and nephrectomy. The chain combines TRBV13 with TRBJ1-1; D unresolved. This CDR3 reads CASSWATANMNTEAFF. DNA of the CDR3: TGTGCCAGCAGCTGGGCCACAGCGAACATGAACACTGAAGCTTTCTTT.